These 11 T cell receptor beta chains were all obtained from the same sample, sequenced in a study of T-cell memory formation after mild COVID-19. From the 5' RACE reads, TCRdb called clonotypes with MiXCR, one entry per CDR3 protein. The data contain 30,000 to 40,000 distinct CDR3 sequences, roughly 10% of them singletons. The sequencing sample was made of PBMCs or a T cell subset sorted from them (not recorded which). The receptors stem from a man in his late teens or twenties who had mild COVID-19 (a few samples of this study predate the infection). Cell type and time point are not known.

Many counts were recorded for this clonotype. The genes are TRBV27 and TRBJ2-1; a weak D match, TRBD1 (6 bases). The V and J ends lost 5 bases and 0 bases respectively, with 8 bases between them. Germline CDR1 MNHEY, CDR2 SMNVEV (reference sequence). The CDR3 totals 14 residues. The CDR3 DNA reads as TGTGCCAGCAGTGAGGACAGCTCCTACAATGAGCAGTTCTTC. It codes for CASSEDSSYNEQFF.

This clonotype occurred many times. V gene TRBV7-2 combines with J gene TRBJ1-2; maybe TRBD1 (6 bases). This CDR3 is 17 amino acids long. Deletions cut 2 bases from V and 0 bases from J, with 16 bases between. Germline lookup yields CDR1 SGHTA and CDR2 FQGNSA. The CDR3 here is CASSLNPTGFANYGYTF. In nucleotides, the CDR3 is TGTGCCAGCAGCTTAAATCCAACAGGGTTCGCTAACTATGGCTACACCTTC.

This rearrangement joins TRBV4-2 to TRBJ2-5; tentative D call: TRBD2 (5 bases). V was cut by 1 base and J by 3 bases, with 9 bases left in between. The CDR3 extends over 14 amino acids. Germline CDR1 reads LGHNA; CDR2 reads YNFKEQ. CDR3 amino acids: CASSQVGREETQYF. CDR3 sequence (DNA): TGTGCCAGCAGCCAAGTTGGGCGGGAAGAGACCCAGTACTTC.

This clonotype was recorded at least ten times. The chain joins TRBV27 to TRBJ1-5, with D perhaps matching TRBD1 (6 bases). The CDR3 sequence is 15 residues long. The germline gives CDR1 MNHEY, CDR2 SMNVEV (reference sequence). V lost 8 bases and J 6 bases, leaving 20 bases between the germline ends. CDR3 protein: CASSPLQGIGQPQHF. The CDR3 DNA follows: TGTGCCAGCTCCCCACTACAGGGTATTGGTCAGCCCCAGCATTTT.

In this sample, this clonotype turned up many times. The V and J genes are TRBV20-1 and TRBJ1-5; no reliable D call. The ends were cut back, 6 bases at V and 2 bases at J, with 11 bases in the middle. Germline CDR1 DFQATT, CDR2 SNEGSKA (reference sequence). CDR3 size: 13 residues. This CDR3 is CSAAGFGNQPQHF. CDR3 nucleotide sequence: TGCAGTGCAGCGGGGTTCGGCAATCAGCCCCAGCATTTT.

This clonotype was recorded many times. The CDR3 region is CASSLERAQGKSGANVLTF. The CDR3 nucleotides are TGCGCCAGCAGCCTTGAGCGGGCGCAGGGTAAATCTGGGGCCAACGTCCTGACTTTC. The chain links TRBV4-1 to TRBJ2-6, with D possibly TRBD2 on 6 matching bases. CDR1 is MGHRA and CDR2 is YSYEKL in the germline V gene. The CDR3 has 19 amino acids. V lost 4 bases and J 1 base, leaving 20 bases between the germline ends.

This clonotype was seen ten or more times. The V call is TRBV20-1, the J call TRBJ2-5; D remains unclear. Trimming removed 4 bases from V and 1 base from J, with 7 bases in between. Per germline, CDR1 DFQATT and CDR2 SNEGSKA (reference sequence). The CDR3 contains 12 residues. CDR3: CSATQSQETQYF. Here the CDR3 DNA reads TGCAGTGCTACACAATCCCAAGAGACCCAGTACTTC.

The chain joins TRBV2 to TRBJ2-1, with D perhaps being TRBD1 or TRBD2 (6 bases each). This CDR3 spans 12 amino acids. The V gene's germline CDR1 is SNHLY and CDR2 FYNNEI. Trimming removed 9 bases at V and 11 bases at J, with 17 bases between. For the CDR3, the DNA is TGTGCCAGTCGGAGGGACAAGGTGAAGCAGTTCTTC. It is translated as CASRRDKVKQFF. Full variable domain (missing parts from reference TRBV2 and TRBJ2-1): EPEVTQTPSHQVTQMGQEVILRCVPISNHLYFYWYRQILGQKVEFLVSFYNNEISEKSEIFDDQFSVERPDGSNFTLKIRSTKLEDSAMYFCASRRDKVKQFFGPGTRLTVL.

This clonotype was counted a few times. The chain carries TRBV7-9 and TRBJ1-3, with D possibly TRBD1 on 5 matching bases. The CDR3 is made up of 16 amino acids. CDR1 and CDR2 from the germline V gene are SEHNR and FQNEAQ (reference sequence). Trimming removed 7 bases from V and 4 bases from J, with 20 bases in between. CDR3 loop: CASTVPGGSSGNTIYF. The CDR3 nucleotides read TGTGCCAGCACCGTCCCCGGGGGGTCCTCCGGAAACACCATATATTTT.

The table lists this clonotype with many counts. The chain carries TRBV6-1 and TRBJ1-1; D is ambiguous. CDR1 is MNHNS and CDR2 is SASEGT in the germline V gene. The CDR3 spans 12 residues. V lost 5 bases and J 1 base, leaving 5 bases between the germline ends. The DNA of the CDR3 is TGTGCCAGCAGTCCGGGGAACACTGAAGCTTTCTTT. Translating it yields CASSPGNTEAFF.

The J gene is TRBJ1-1, the V gene TRBV12-3 or TRBV12-4; TRBD1 might be the D (5 bases). CDR3 length: 14 residues. V dropped 3 bases and J dropped 0 bases, with 8 bases sitting between them. CDR3 sequence: CASSLGGLNTEAFF. Here the CDR3 DNA reads TGTGCCAGCAGTTTGGGGGGATTGAACACTGAAGCTTTCTTT.